These 5 T cell receptor beta chains came from one sample sequenced in a study of spatial heterogeneity in lung cancer. The time point is: blood at routine non-recurrence follow-up after resection. MiXCR, applied by TCRdb to the 5' RACE reads, yields one record per CDR3 protein. The sample contains 110,000 or so distinct CDR3 sequences, roughly 10% of which appear only once. This specimen was PBMCs, taken at follow-up. The receptors were sampled from a female donor with early-stage non-small cell lung cancer.

This clonotype has at least ten counts. The rearrangement links TRBV4-2 to TRBJ2-3; D uncertain. The CDR3 consists of 15 residues. Germline CDR1 reads LGHNA; CDR2 reads YNFKEQ. Trimming removed 1 base from V and 4 bases from J, with 12 bases in between. CDR3 amino acids: CASSQGAKQADTQYF. CDR3 nucleotides: TGTGCCAGCAGCCAAGGAGCGAAGCAGGCAGATACGCAGTATTTT.

This clonotype was counted many times. V gene TRBV12-3 or TRBV12-4 combines with J gene TRBJ2-3; D might be TRBD1 (6 bases). V was cut by 8 bases and J by 7 bases, with 22 bases left in between. The CDR3 has 15 residues. The CDR3 DNA reads as TGTGCCAGCCCGATTGGGGGCGTTCCAACAAATACGCAGTATTTT. Encoded protein: CASPIGGVPTNTQYF.

This chain connects TRBV29-1 to TRBJ1-4; possible D gene TRBD1, 5 bases. V was pared by 4 bases and J by 7 bases, with 19 bases between. Germline CDR1 SQVTM, CDR2 ANQGSEA. CDR3 size: 15 residues. This chain's CDR3 is CSVAEGGTGVEKLFF. The CDR3 region has the DNA TGCAGCGTTGCAGAGGGAGGGACCGGGGTTGAAAAACTGTTTTTT.

This clonotype was recorded a few times. The chain links TRBV28 to TRBJ2-7; 7 nucleotides agree with TRBD2. The V segment lost 2 bases and the J segment 4 bases; nucleotides outside the gene matches: 17. Germline CDR1 is MDHEN and CDR2 is SYDVKM. CDR3 length: 18 residues. In DNA form, the CDR3 reads TGTGCCAGCAGTTTACCCCCTTTGGGCGGGAGTATCCCGTACGAGCAGTACTTC. Protein: CASSLPPLGGSIPYEQYF.

The chain carries TRBV18 and TRBJ1-2, with a tentative D call TRBD1 (5 bases). V was pared by 0 bases and J by 7 bases, with 9 bases between. Germline CDR1 and CDR2: KGHSH and LQKENI. The CDR3 consists of 13 residues. As DNA, the CDR3 is TGTGCCAGCTCACCACCGGCAGGGTTTGGCTACACCTTC. This codes for CASSPPAGFGYTF.